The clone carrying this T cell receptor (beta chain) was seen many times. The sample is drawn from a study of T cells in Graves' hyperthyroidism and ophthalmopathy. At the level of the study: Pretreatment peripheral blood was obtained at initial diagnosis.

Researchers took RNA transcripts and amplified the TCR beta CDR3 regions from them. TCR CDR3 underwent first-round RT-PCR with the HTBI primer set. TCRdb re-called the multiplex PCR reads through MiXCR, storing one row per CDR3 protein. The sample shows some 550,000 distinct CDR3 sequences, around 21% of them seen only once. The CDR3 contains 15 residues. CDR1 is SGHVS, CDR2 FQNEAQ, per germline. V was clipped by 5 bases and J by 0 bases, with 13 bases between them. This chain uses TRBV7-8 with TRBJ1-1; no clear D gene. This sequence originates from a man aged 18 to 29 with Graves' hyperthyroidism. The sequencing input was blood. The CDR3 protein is CASSLGSPMNTEAFF. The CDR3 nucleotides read TGTGCCAGCAGCCTAGGGAGCCCCATGAACACTGAAGCTTTCTTT.